One and the same sample provided the 28 T cell receptor beta chains below, sequenced in a study of shared clonotypes between healthy human individuals. Method: immunoSEQ multiplex PCR; TCRdb's copy keeps in-frame clones and lacks some. The sample records 950,000 to 1,100,000 clones, around 78% being singletons. Sequenced sample: memory CD4+ T cells from PBMCs. Subset defined: CD45RA-negative fraction. The receptor source for this set is a man between 18 and 29 years old in good health. Some clones in this sample may be carry-over from other donors' samples.

This chain joins TRBV6-1 and TRBJ1-2; D ambiguous. Germline V gives CDR1 MNHNS, CDR2 SASEGT. The CDR3 is made up of 15 amino acids. V lost 0 bases, J lost 4 bases, and 12 bases lay in between. The CDR3 region has the DNA TGTGCCAGCAGTGAAGCGCTTCGGGTTGGCTATGGCTACACCTTC. Translating it yields CASSEALRVGYGYTF.

The genes are TRBV6-1 and TRBJ1-2; D possibly corresponds to TRBD1 (6 bases). The CDR3 consists of 17 residues. V lost 4 bases and J 6 bases, leaving 24 bases between the germline ends. CDR1 MNHNS and CDR2 SASEGT come from the germline V gene. This CDR3 is CASSGEGGRIGLHGYTF. CDR3 sequence (DNA): TGTGCCAGCAGTGGGGAAGGGGGGCGAATCGGTCTTCATGGCTACACCTTC.

The rearrangement links TRBV25-1 to TRBJ2-1; a possible D gene is TRBD1 (6 bases). The CDR3 consists of 13 residues. The V end lost 4 bases, the J end lost 5 bases, and 9 bases lay between the germline ends. The germline CDR1 and CDR2 sequences are MGHDK and SYGVNS. The CDR3 reads CASSVPGDNEQFF. DNA for the CDR3: TGTGCCAGCAGTGTTCCAGGGGACAATGAGCAGTTCTTC.

The CDR3 DNA is TGTGCCAGCAGCTCAGCCGGGACATCCTTCATGAACACTGAAGCTTTCTTT. It translates to CASSSAGTSFMNTEAFF. The chain combines TRBV5-4 with TRBJ1-1; maybe TRBD1 (6 bases). The CDR3 has 17 residues. Germline CDR1 and CDR2: SGHNT and YYREEE (reference sequence). Trimming left V 3 bases short and J 0 bases short, with 18 bases between.

This clone was observed a few times. This sequence joins TRBV6-4 and TRBJ2-7; 9 nucleotides agree with TRBD2. The junction had 4 bases not matched to a gene; V was cut back by 7 bases and J by 3 bases. The germline V gene has CDR1 MRHNA and CDR2 SNTAGT. The CDR3 has 13 residues. The CDR3 sequence is CASIPAGGYEQYF. As DNA, the CDR3 is TGTGCCAGCATCCCAGCGGGGGGCTACGAGCAGTACTTC.

The chain combines TRBV5-1 with TRBJ2-2, with D unresolved. CDR3 length: 15 residues. V was shortened by 1 base and J by 7 bases, with 14 bases between the two germline ends. Germline CDR1 SGHRS, CDR2 YFSETQ. The CDR3 nucleotides are TGCGCCAGCAGCTTGCTTGCAGGATCTGACGGGGAGCTGTTTTTT. Protein product: CASSLLAGSDGELFF.

The chain joins TRBV2 to TRBJ1-2, with TRBD1 matching over 7 bases. The CDR3 length is 14 residues. The junction had 8 bases not matched to a gene; V was cut back by 3 bases and J by 7 bases. Germline CDR1 is SNHLY and CDR2 is FYNNEI. The CDR3 is CASSERRGQSGYTF. CDR3 DNA sequence: TGTGCCAGCAGTGAGCGTAGGGGGCAATCTGGCTACACCTTC.

The V and J genes are TRBV11-2 and TRBJ2-2; tentatively, D is TRBD1 or TRBD2 (5 bases each). Germline CDR1 and CDR2: SGHAT and FQNNGV. Between the trimmed V and J ends, which lost 3 bases and 3 bases, there was a span of 20 bases. The CDR3 length is 18 residues. CDR3 nucleotide sequence: TGTGCCAGCAGCTTCCGAATCCGGGGCTCAAGGGACACCGGGGAGCTGTTTTTT. It translates to CASSFRIRGSRDTGELFF. The full variable domain, in which reference TRBV11-2 and TRBJ2-2 provide the parts outside the CDR3, is EAGVAQSPRYKIIEKRQSVAFWCNPISGHATLYWYQQILGQGPKLLIQFQNNGVVDDSQLPKDRFSAERLKGVDSTLKIQPAKLEDSAVYLCASSFRIRGSRDTGELFFGEGSRLTVL.

V gene TRBV9 combines with J gene TRBJ2-7, with D unclear. Trimming cost V 2 bases and J 1 base, with 10 bases left between them. Germline loops: CDR1 SGDLS, CDR2 YYNGEE. The CDR3 length is 14 residues. CDR3 in amino acids: CASSVGLFSYEQYF. CDR3 DNA: TGTGCCAGCAGCGTCGGGCTATTTTCCTACGAGCAGTACTTC.

This clone occurred a few times. This sample also contains other DNA sequences that code for the same CDR3. In DNA form, the CDR3 reads TGCGCCAGCAGCTTGGCGGGCAATGAGCAGTTCTTC. The encoded protein is CASSLAGNEQFF. This chain uses TRBV5-1 with TRBJ2-1; D remains ambiguous. Germline lookup yields CDR1 SGHRS and CDR2 YFSETQ. The CDR3 totals 12 residues. Trimming cost V 0 bases and J 6 bases, with 4 bases left between them. Looking up the rest from reference TRBV5-1 and TRBJ2-1 gives the full variable domain: KAGVTQTPRYLIKTRGQQVTLSCSPISGHRSVSWYQQTPGQGLQFLFEYFSETQRNKGNFPGRFSGRQFSNSRSEMNVSTLELGDSALYLCASSLAGNEQFFGPGTRLTVL.

This chain joins TRBV21-1 and TRBJ1-1; TRBD1, as called in the table, went unchecked against the DNA. TRBV21-1 is classified as a pseudogene. This CDR3 comprises 14 residues. The CDR3 sequence: CASSKRQGDTEAFF. DNA of the CDR3: TGTGCCAGCAGCAAACGACAGGGAGACACTGAAGCTTTCTTT.

The rearrangement links TRBV27 to TRBJ2-5, with 11 nucleotides matching TRBD2. This CDR3 spans 16 amino acids. J gave up 5 bases and V 7 bases, and 12 bases lay outside the gene matches. CDR1 and CDR2 (germline): MNHEY, SMNVEV (reference sequence). CDR3 sequence: CASKLNSGRAGETQYF. The CDR3 nucleotides read TGTGCCAGCAAGCTAAATAGCGGGAGGGCCGGCGAGACCCAGTACTTC.

CDR3 nucleotide sequence: TGTGCCAGCATAGCTAGCGGGAGCCTGGGATACAATGAGCAGTTCTTC. Translated: CASIASGSLGYNEQFF. The J gene is TRBJ2-1, the V gene TRBV11-2; 10 positions agree with TRBD2. The CDR3 sequence is 16 residues long. V shed 7 bases and J 4 bases; nucleotides not matched to a gene: 10. Germline CDR1 SGHAT, CDR2 FQNNGV.

This chain connects TRBV2 to TRBJ2-5; D unclear. CDR3 length equals 12 residues. Looked up from germline, CDR1 is SNHLY and CDR2 is FYNNEI. The ends were cut back, 8 bases at V and 3 bases at J, with 10 bases in the middle. CDR3 DNA sequence: TGTGCCAGCCTCGACGGCAAAGAGACCCAGTACTTC. Its protein is CASLDGKETQYF.

The chain carries TRBV18 and TRBJ1-5, with D uncertain. Trimming pared 3 bases from V and 3 bases from J, leaving 12 bases between. Germline V lookup: CDR1 KGHSH, CDR2 LQKENI. CDR3 size: 15 residues. CDR3 amino acids: CASSPFGVNNQPQHF. CDR3 in DNA: TGTGCCAGCTCACCTTTTGGGGTGAACAATCAGCCCCAGCATTTT.

The gene calls are TRBV19 and TRBJ2-3; D is ambiguous. V was shortened by 6 bases and J by 2 bases, with 18 bases between the two germline ends. The CDR3 is 16 amino acids. Germline CDR1 reads LNHDA; CDR2 reads SQIVND (reference sequence). The CDR3 region is CASSTITQSNTDTQYF. The CDR3 coding sequence is TGTGCCAGTAGCACAATCACACAGAGTAACACAGATACGCAGTATTTT.

This clone was recorded once. The chain employs TRBV5-4 and TRBJ2-1; D unresolved. V lost 0 bases and J lost 10, with 11 bases in between. CDR1 and CDR2 (germline): SGHNT, YYREEE (reference sequence). The CDR3 extends over 13 amino acids. The DNA of the CDR3 is TGTGCCAGCAGCTTGGACGGGTTCGGCGAGCAGTTCTTC. Protein product: CASSLDGFGEQFF.

This rearrangement joins TRBV7-9 to TRBJ1-1; the D gene is possibly TRBD1 (6 bases). Germline V gene sequence: CDR1 SEHNR, CDR2 FQNEAQ (reference sequence). Trimming removed 8 bases at V and 4 bases at J, with 17 bases between. The CDR3 consists of 14 residues. The CDR3 loop is CASYPRGESTEAFF. The CDR3 DNA sequence: TGTGCCAGCTATCCAAGGGGGGAGAGCACTGAAGCTTTCTTT.

The table lists this clone with a count of one. This clone may be a read error of a much larger clone one base away. The same CDR3 can be traced to other DNA sequences in this sample. The chain is built from TRBV25-1 and TRBJ2-6; D unresolved. Germline V gives CDR1 MGHDK, CDR2 SYGVNS. The CDR3 is made up of 15 amino acids. The V gene lost 7 bases and the J gene lost 4 bases, with 14 bases spanning the gap. CDR3 sequence (DNA): TGTGCCAGCACCCCTGAGACTTCCGGGGCCAACGTCCTGACTTTC. Translated: CASTPETSGANVLTF.

The chain combines TRBV7-2 with TRBJ1-2; weak D call: TRBD1 (5 bases). V lost 1 base to trimming and J lost 0 bases, with 12 bases between them. Germline CDR1 SGHTA, CDR2 FQGNSA. The CDR3 sequence is 16 residues long. CDR3 nucleotides: TGTGCCAGCAGCTTAGGGGGCGGGGTCCCTAACTATGGCTACACCTTC. Translation gives CASSLGGGVPNYGYTF.

The rearrangement links TRBV7-3 to TRBJ2-1; TRBD2 matches 7 bases. Germline trimming cut 3 bases from V and 5 bases from J; bases unmatched to any gene: 10. Per the germline V gene, CDR1 is SGHTA and CDR2 is FQGTGA. The CDR3 length is 16 residues. The CDR3 bases are TGTGCCAGCAGCTTCAACCCGGGAGGAAGGGACAATGAGCAGTTCTTC. The encoded protein is CASSFNPGGRDNEQFF. The full variable domain, in which reference TRBV7-3 and TRBJ2-1 provide the parts outside the CDR3, is GAGVSQTPSNKVTEKGKYVELRCDPISGHTALYWYRQSLGQGPEFLIYFQGTGAADDSGLPNDRFFAVRPEGSVSTLKIQRTERGDSAVYLCASSFNPGGRDNEQFFGPGTRLTVL.

The gene calls are TRBV11-2 and TRBJ1-3, with D perhaps TRBD1 (6 bases). The CDR3 spans 12 residues. From germline, CDR1 is SGHAT and CDR2 FQNNGV. V was clipped by 5 bases and J by 8 bases, with 10 bases between them. CDR3 region: CASSQQGDTIYF. DNA for the CDR3: TGTGCCAGCAGCCAACAGGGCGACACCATATATTTT.

A remark on this clone: Other DNA sequences in this sample translate to the same CDR3. The chain joins TRBV28 to TRBJ2-2, with 7 nucleotides matching TRBD2. CDR1 and CDR2 from the germline V gene are MDHEN and SYDVKM. This CDR3 is 15 amino acids long. The trim removed 0 bases at V and 4 bases at J, leaving 2 bases unmatched. The CDR3 DNA reads TGTGCCAGCAGTTTATGGGGGAGGGGCACCGGGGAGCTGTTTTTT. Translation: CASSLWGRGTGELFF.

This clone has only one observation. CDR3 residues: CASSKRQAGELFF. CDR3 in DNA: TGTGCCAGCAGTAAGCGACAGGCCGGGGAGCTGTTTTTT. The chain has TRBV27 and TRBJ2-2, with TRBD1 as a possible D gene (6 bases). V gave up 5 bases and J gave up 6 bases, with 10 bases separating them. The CDR3 runs to 13 residues. CDR1 MNHEY and CDR2 SMNVEV come from the germline V gene (reference sequence).

The chain joins TRBV28 to TRBJ2-2, with TRBD1 as a possible D gene (7 bases). The V end was cut by 2 bases, the J end by 3 bases, with 13 bases between. In germline, CDR1 is MDHEN, CDR2 SYDVKM. This CDR3 contains 16 residues. In DNA form, the CDR3 reads TGTGCCAGCAGTTTAGGAGGGACAGTACACACCGGGGAGCTGTTTTTT. It specifies CASSLGGTVHTGELFF.

V is TRBV28 and J is TRBJ1-5, with 7 positions matching TRBD1. This CDR3 has 14 amino acids. Germline trimming cut 10 bases from V and 0 bases from J; bases unmatched to any gene: 6. Germline CDR1 MDHEN, CDR2 SYDVKM. The CDR3 nucleotides are TGTGCCACCAAGACAGGGTCTAGCAATCAGCCCCAGCATTTT. Translating gives CATKTGSSNQPQHF. The whole variable domain, filled in from reference TRBV28 and TRBJ1-5, reads DVKVTQSSRYLVKRTGEKVFLECVQDMDHENMFWYRQDPGLGLRLIYFSYDVKMKEKGDIPEGYSVSREKKERFSLILESASTNQTSMYLCATKTGSSNQPQHFGDGTRLSIL.

This sequence joins TRBV7-9 and TRBJ2-1; either TRBD1 or TRBD2 may fit D (6 bases each). CDR3 length: 15 residues. In germline, CDR1 is SEHNR, CDR2 FQNEAQ (reference sequence). Trimming took 2 bases from V and 6 from J, leaving 14 bases between them. CDR3 sequence reads: CASSLRGRVFNEQFF. DNA of the CDR3: TGTGCCAGCAGCTTACGGGGGCGAGTTTTCAATGAGCAGTTCTTC.

The V gene is TRBV2, the J gene TRBJ1-1, with 7 bases fitting TRBD1. Germline V CDR1 and CDR2: SNHLY, FYNNEI. The CDR3 is 14 amino acids. J was trimmed by 4 bases and V by 1 base; bases with no gene match: 3. The CDR3, as DNA: TGTGCCAGCAGTGAAGAGGGGGCGGTCACTGAAGCTTTCTTT. Its translation: CASSEEGAVTEAFF.